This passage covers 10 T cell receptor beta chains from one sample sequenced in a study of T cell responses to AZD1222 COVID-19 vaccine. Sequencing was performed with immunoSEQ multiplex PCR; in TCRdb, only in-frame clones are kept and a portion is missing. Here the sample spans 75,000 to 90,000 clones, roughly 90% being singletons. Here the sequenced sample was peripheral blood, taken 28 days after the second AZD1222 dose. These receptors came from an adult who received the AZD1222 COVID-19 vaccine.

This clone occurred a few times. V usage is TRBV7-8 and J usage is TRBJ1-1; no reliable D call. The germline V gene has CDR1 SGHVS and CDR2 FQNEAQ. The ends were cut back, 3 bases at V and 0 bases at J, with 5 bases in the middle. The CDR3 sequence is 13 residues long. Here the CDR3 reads CASSFGLNTEAFF. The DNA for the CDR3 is TGTGCCAGCAGCTTCGGGCTGAACACTGAAGCTTTCTTT.

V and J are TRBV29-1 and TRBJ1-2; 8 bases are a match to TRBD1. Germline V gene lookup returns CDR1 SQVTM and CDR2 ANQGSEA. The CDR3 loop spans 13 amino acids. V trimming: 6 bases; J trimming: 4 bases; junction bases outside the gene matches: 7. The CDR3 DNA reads TGCAGCGTCCATCAGGGGGCTGGCTATGGCTACACCTTC. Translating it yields CSVHQGAGYGYTF.

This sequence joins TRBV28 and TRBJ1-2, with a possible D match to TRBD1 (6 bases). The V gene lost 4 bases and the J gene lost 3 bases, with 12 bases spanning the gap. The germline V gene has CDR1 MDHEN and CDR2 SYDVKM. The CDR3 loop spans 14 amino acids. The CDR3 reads CASSYLGGDYGYTF. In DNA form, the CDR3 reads TGTGCCAGCAGTTACCTGGGGGGCGACTATGGCTACACCTTC.

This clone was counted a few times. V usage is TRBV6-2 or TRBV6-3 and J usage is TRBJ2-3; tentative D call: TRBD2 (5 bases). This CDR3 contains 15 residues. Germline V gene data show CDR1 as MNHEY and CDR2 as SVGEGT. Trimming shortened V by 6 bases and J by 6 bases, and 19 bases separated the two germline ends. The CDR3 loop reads CASSRGVLGQDTQYF. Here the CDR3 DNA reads TGTGCCAGCAGCCGCGGAGTACTAGGGCAGGATACGCAGTATTTT.

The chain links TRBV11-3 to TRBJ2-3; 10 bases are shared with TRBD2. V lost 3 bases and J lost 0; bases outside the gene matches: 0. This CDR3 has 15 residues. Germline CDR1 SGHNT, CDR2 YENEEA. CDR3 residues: CASSLTSGSTDTQYF. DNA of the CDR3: TGTGCCAGCAGCTTGACTAGCGGGAGCACAGATACGCAGTATTTT.

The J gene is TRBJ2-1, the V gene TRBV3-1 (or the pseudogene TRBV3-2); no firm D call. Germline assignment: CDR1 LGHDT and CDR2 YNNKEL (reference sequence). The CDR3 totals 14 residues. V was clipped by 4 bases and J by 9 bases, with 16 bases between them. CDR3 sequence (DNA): TGTGCCAGCAGCCCCGAGTGGGGTGTGGGTGAGCAGTTCTTC. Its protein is CASSPEWGVGEQFF.

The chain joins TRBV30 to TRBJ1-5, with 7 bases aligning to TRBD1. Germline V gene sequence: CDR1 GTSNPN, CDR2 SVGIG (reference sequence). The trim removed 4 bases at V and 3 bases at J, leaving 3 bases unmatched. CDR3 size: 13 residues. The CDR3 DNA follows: TGTGCCTGGACAGGGGGTATCAATCAGCCCCAGCATTTT. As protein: CAWTGGINQPQHF.

CDR3 sequence: CASSGFQGYEKLFF. CDR3 nucleotides: TGCGCCAGCAGTGGCTTCCAGGGGTACGAAAAACTGTTTTTT. This chain joins TRBV10-2 and TRBJ1-4; tentatively, D is TRBD1 (6 bases). The CDR3 contains 14 residues. The germline V gene encodes CDR1 WSHSY and CDR2 SAAADI. V gave up 4 bases and J gave up 8 bases, with 14 bases separating them.

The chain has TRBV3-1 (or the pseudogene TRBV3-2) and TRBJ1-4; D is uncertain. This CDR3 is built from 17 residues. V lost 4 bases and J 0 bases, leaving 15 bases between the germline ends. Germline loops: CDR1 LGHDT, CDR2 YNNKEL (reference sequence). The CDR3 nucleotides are TGTGCCAGCAGCCCCCGGCCGGTTTCAACAACTAATGAAAAACTGTTTTTT. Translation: CASSPRPVSTTNEKLFF.

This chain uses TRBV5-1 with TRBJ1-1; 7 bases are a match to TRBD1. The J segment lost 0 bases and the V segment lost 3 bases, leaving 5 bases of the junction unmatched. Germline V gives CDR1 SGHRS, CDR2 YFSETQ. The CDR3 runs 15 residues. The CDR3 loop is CASSSPTGMNTEAFF. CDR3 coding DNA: TGCGCCAGCAGCTCCCCGACAGGGATGAACACTGAAGCTTTCTTT.